What follows are 19 T cell receptor beta chains derived from one specimen sequenced in a study of PD-L1 blockade in urothelial cancer. Time point indicated: peripheral blood 6 weeks after treatment start. Data came from immunoSEQ multiplex PCR; TCRdb stores just in-frame clones and leaves some out. The sample holds some 39,000 clones, about 85% seen once. The specimen comprised PBMCs, sampled around atezolizumab (anti-PD-L1) treatment. These receptors were taken from a man aged 65 to 85 with urothelial cancer.

The chain combines TRBV4-1 with TRBJ2-7; a weak D match, TRBD2 (5 bases). This CDR3 comprises 13 residues. Germline values: CDR1 MGHRA, CDR2 YSYEKL. V gave up 4 bases and J gave up 3 bases, with 10 bases separating them. The CDR3 spells CASSLGVVYEQYF. Here the CDR3 DNA reads TGCGCCAGCAGCCTCGGGGTCGTCTACGAGCAGTACTTC.

This rearrangement joins TRBV18 to TRBJ2-4, with D maybe TRBD1 (6 bases). V shed 6 bases and J shed 4 bases, with 10 bases lying between them. The CDR3 totals 13 residues. Germline loops: CDR1 KGHSH, CDR2 LQKENI. In nucleotides, the CDR3 is TGTGCCAGCTCGATGGACAGAAAAAACATTCAGTACTTC. This gives the protein CASSMDRKNIQYF.

The rearrangement links TRBV7-2 to TRBJ2-7; 7 bases line up with TRBD2. This CDR3 contains 16 residues. V lost 1 base and J lost 2; bases outside the gene matches: 8. Germline CDR1 is SGHTA and CDR2 is FQGNSA. The CDR3 region has the DNA TGTGCCAGCAGCTTAGTCGGCGGGAGCGGTCCCTACGAGCAGTACTTC. It translates to CASSLVGGSGPYEQYF. The full variable domain, its missing parts supplied by reference TRBV7-2 and TRBJ2-7, is GAGVSQSPSNKVTEKGKDVELRCDPISGHTALYWYRQSLGQGLEFLIYFQGNSAPDKSGLPSDRFSAERTGGSVSTLTIQRTQQEDSAVYLCASSLVGGSGPYEQYFGPGTRLTVT.

This chain connects TRBV5-1 to TRBJ2-1; TRBD1 is a possible D gene (6 bases). This CDR3 has 15 residues. Deletions cut 4 bases from V and 4 bases from J, with 15 bases between. Germline V CDR1 and CDR2: SGHRS, YFSETQ. Here the CDR3 reads CASSATWTVYNEQFF. The CDR3 coding sequence is TGCGCCAGCAGCGCAACCTGGACAGTTTACAATGAGCAGTTCTTC.

The rearrangement links TRBV7-3 to TRBJ2-1; D is unresolved. The CDR3 is made up of 13 amino acids. Germline CDR1 reads SGHTA; CDR2 reads FQGTGA. V lost 2 bases and J 6 bases, leaving 8 bases between the germline ends. CDR3 DNA sequence: TGTGCCAGCAGCTTAGGAGCCCTCAATGAGCAGTTCTTC. As protein: CASSLGALNEQFF.

This chain links TRBV4-1 with TRBJ2-2; 7 bases are a match to TRBD2. The ends lost 2 bases at V and 1 base at J; junction bases unmatched: 4. The CDR3 covers 16 residues. From germline, CDR1 is MGHRA and CDR2 YSYEKL. In nucleotides, the CDR3 is TGCGCCAGCAGCCAAAGGGCGGGGGTGAACACCGGGGAGCTGTTTTTT. Translated: CASSQRAGVNTGELFF.

CDR3 sequence reads: CASKPGVDYGYTF. Here the CDR3 DNA reads TGTGCCAGTAAGCCAGGGGTTGACTATGGCTACACCTTC. The rearrangement uses TRBV19 and TRBJ1-2, with a tentative D call TRBD1 (6 bases). CDR3 length equals 13 residues. Trimming cost V 7 bases and J 3 bases, with 12 bases left between them. Germline V gene lookup returns CDR1 LNHDA and CDR2 SQIVND (reference sequence). Supplemented by reference TRBV19 and TRBJ1-2, the full variable domain reads DGGITQSPKYLFRKEGQNVTLSCEQNLNHDAMYWYRQDPGQGLRLIYYSQIVNDFQKGDIAEGYSVSREKKESFPLTVTSAQKNPTAFYLCASKPGVDYGYTFGSGTRLTVV.

The CDR3 spells CASSARTGTSTDTQYF. CDR3 bases: TGTGCCAGCAGCGCCCGAACCGGGACAAGCACAGATACGCAGTATTTT. The V gene is TRBV9, the J gene TRBJ2-3; tentative D call: TRBD1 (6 bases). Germline values: CDR1 SGDLS, CDR2 YYNGEE. V was clipped by 3 bases and J by 0 bases, with 14 bases between them. CDR3 size: 16 residues. Full variable domain (outside the CDR3, taken from reference TRBV9 and TRBJ2-3): DSGVTQTPKHLITATGQRVTLRCSPRSGDLSVYWYQQSLDQGLQFLIQYYNGEERAKGNILERFSAQQFPDLHSELNLSSLELGDSALYFCASSARTGTSTDTQYFGPGTRLTVL.

The CDR3 region is CASSQGLGAGVTGELFF. The CDR3 coding sequence is TGCGCCAGCAGCCAGGGCTTGGGGGCGGGAGTCACCGGGGAGCTGTTTTTT. V and J are TRBV4-1 and TRBJ2-2, with D perhaps TRBD2 (7 bases). CDR1 and CDR2 (germline): MGHRA, YSYEKL. V was shortened by 3 bases and J by 4 bases, with 18 bases between the two germline ends. The CDR3 contains 17 residues.

This sequence joins TRBV7-3 and TRBJ2-1; TRBD2 might be the D (6 bases). The germline V gene encodes CDR1 SGHTA and CDR2 FQGTGA. The CDR3 contains 16 residues. V lost 5 bases and J 1 base, leaving 15 bases between the germline ends. The DNA for the CDR3 is TGTGCCAGCAGCCCAGATCTAGCGATTTCCTACAATGAGCAGTTCTTC. Encoded protein: CASSPDLAISYNEQFF.

This clone was observed a handful of times. This chain joins TRBV5-1 and TRBJ1-2, with D unclear. Deletions cut 5 bases from V and 4 bases from J, with 18 bases between. Per the germline V gene, CDR1 is SGHRS and CDR2 is YFSETQ. The CDR3 covers 15 residues. CDR3 sequence: CASRSVGSRLYGYTF. CDR3 DNA sequence: TGCGCCAGCAGGTCTGTAGGGAGCCGTCTCTATGGCTACACCTTC.

This clone was detected only once. The chain couples TRBV27 to TRBJ2-1; 7 bases line up with TRBD2. V shed 6 bases and J 3 bases; nucleotides not matched to a gene: 2. Germline V lookup: CDR1 MNHEY, CDR2 SMNVEV (reference sequence). This CDR3 region has 13 residues. The CDR3 DNA reads as TGTGCCAGCAGGGGCGGGAGCTACAATGAGCAGTTCTTC. It specifies CASRGGSYNEQFF.

The rearrangement joins TRBV7-9 to TRBJ1-4; TRBD1 aligns across 8 bases. The CDR3 has 16 residues. The V segment lost 3 bases and the J segment 4 bases; nucleotides outside the gene matches: 7. The V gene's germline CDR1 is SEHNR and CDR2 FQNEAQ (reference sequence). The CDR3 region has the DNA TGTGCCAGCAGCTTGCACAGGGGGGCCCTTAATGAAAAACTGTTTTTT. Its translation is CASSLHRGALNEKLFF.

The rearrangement uses TRBV7-6 and TRBJ2-1; maybe TRBD1 (6 bases). CDR1 and CDR2 from the germline V gene are SGHVS and FNYEAQ. Trimming removed 8 bases from V and 9 bases from J, with 20 bases in between. The CDR3 is made up of 14 amino acids. CDR3: CASRTARLGGEQFF. The CDR3 nucleotides are TGTGCCAGCCGGACAGCTCGCCTAGGCGGTGAGCAGTTCTTC.

The chain employs TRBV19 and TRBJ2-7, with 7 bases that match TRBD2. Trimming cost V 1 base and J 4 bases; bases outside gene matches: 1. In germline, CDR1 is LNHDA, CDR2 SQIVND (reference sequence). This CDR3 has 13 residues. CDR3 nucleotide sequence: TGTGCCAGTAGTATAGGGGAGGGTTACGAGCAGTACTTC. Its protein product is CASSIGEGYEQYF.

V usage is TRBV29-1 and J usage is TRBJ1-1; TRBD1 might be the D (6 bases). The CDR3 consists of 13 residues. The ends were cut back, 8 bases at V and 0 bases at J, with 13 bases in the middle. Germline V gene lookup returns CDR1 SQVTM and CDR2 ANQGSEA. The CDR3 DNA is TGCAGCTCCGGACAGAACATGAACACTGAAGCTTTCTTT. Its protein product is CSSGQNMNTEAFF. The full variable domain, completed using reference TRBV29-1 and TRBJ1-1, is SAVISQKPSRDICQRGTSLTIQCQVDSQVTMMFWYRQQPGQSLTLIATANQGSEATYESGFVIDKFPISRPNLTFSTLTVSNMSPEDSSIYLCSSGQNMNTEAFFGQGTRLTVV.

This chain links TRBV2 with TRBJ1-1, with 7 bases identical to TRBD1. J was trimmed by 3 bases and V by 2 bases; bases with no gene match: 6. CDR3 length equals 15 residues. Germline V gene data show CDR1 as SNHLY and CDR2 as FYNNEI. The CDR3 region is CASSEQGVRDTEAFF. In DNA form, the CDR3 reads TGTGCCAGCAGTGAACAGGGGGTGAGGGACACTGAAGCTTTCTTT.

The V and J genes are TRBV5-1 and TRBJ1-1, with D possibly matching TRBD1 (6 bases). The CDR3 is 15 amino acids. The V end lost 1 base, the J end lost 4 bases, and 14 bases lay between the germline ends. Germline CDR1 is SGHRS and CDR2 is YFSETQ. CDR3 DNA sequence: TGCGCCAGCAGCTTGTTGGGGGGGCTGGTCACTGAAGCTTTCTTT. Translating it yields CASSLLGGLVTEAFF.

The table lists this clone with a count of one. The V and J genes are TRBV6-6 and TRBJ2-3, with 10 bases aligning to TRBD1. Germline loops: CDR1 MNHNY, CDR2 SVGAGI (reference sequence). CDR3 length equals 14 residues. With 7 bases clipped from V and 8 bases from J, the junction kept 9 bases outside the gene matches. The DNA of the CDR3 is TGTGCCAGCACGGGACAGGGGAGGTCAGGTACGCAGTATTTT. Its protein product is CASTGQGRSGTQYF.